This T cell receptor beta chain was observed in a study of T cells after yellow fever vaccination. Study-wide results and limits: Among all clonotypes, a small share was observed in both CD4 and CD8 compartments.

Germline V gene lookup returns CDR1 SGHAT and CDR2 FQNNGV. The CDR3 sequence is 14 residues long. V lost 4 bases and J lost 8; bases outside the gene matches: 8. They built TCR cDNA with 5'RACE template switching, a step that put in a universal primer site and UMIs. Using its own MiXCR run on the 5' RACE reads, TCRdb lists one record per CDR3 protein. This sample has roughly 320,000 distinct CDR3 sequences; over 8.5% occur once, and the top ten carry less than 3.5%. To note about this clonotype: Its antigen is still unknown.

This receptor was taken from a man aged 18 to 29 who received the YFV17D yellow fever vaccine. V gene TRBV11-2 combines with J gene TRBJ2-1; 7 bases line up with TRBD1. Source: CD4+ T cells sorted from PBMCs, taken 45 days after the yellow fever booster vaccination. For the CDR3, the DNA is TGTGCCAGCAGCTCGACAGGGTCTAGGGATGAGCAGTTCTTC. Protein sequence: CASSSTGSRDEQFF.